The clone carrying this T cell receptor beta chain was seen a handful of times. Its antigen is as yet unknown. The data were taken from a study of CD8 T cells in ankylosing spondylitis. Overall study findings and caveats: Enrichment of disease-linked clones was reportedly significant in matched ankylosing spondylitis synovial fluid. Earlier studies detected some motif variants in reactive arthritis synovial fluid and blood.

CDR3 size: 12 residues. The V gene's germline CDR1 is SGHVS and CDR2 FNYEAQ. The V and J ends lost 2 bases and 5 bases respectively, with 7 bases between them. Libraries for TCR beta were made by quantitative 5'-RACE with molecular barcodes. TCRdb reanalysed the 5' RACE reads using MiXCR and keeps one entry per CDR3 protein. The repertoire consists of 300,000 to 400,000 distinct CDR3 sequences, with about 15% occurring once and the leading ten covering less than 1.1%. Sequencing was carried out using blood, either unsorted or a sorted T cell fraction (not recorded which). The V and J genes are TRBV7-6 and TRBJ2-7; no clear D gene. This clonotype originated in a male donor with ankylosing spondylitis or in good health (not recorded which). As DNA, the CDR3 is TGTGCCAGCAGCTTAAAGTCCCACGAGCAGTACTTC. This codes for CASSLKSHEQYF.